This TCR beta chain emerged from a study of T cell changes during pregnancy in multiple sclerosis. CDR1 and CDR2 from the germline V gene are SEHNR and FQNEAQ (reference sequence). The V gene end was trimmed by 3 bases and the J gene end by 3 bases; junction bases not matched to a gene: 2. The CDR3 consists of 14 residues. Sequenced by immunoSEQ multiplex PCR; TCRdb stores in-frame clones only, minus some. The repertoire holds about 36,000 clones, with almost 95% as singletons. The chain uses TRBV7-9 and TRBJ2-7; 10 bases line up with TRBD1. The starting material was CD4+ T cells from peripheral blood mononuclear cells, obtained in the third trimester of pregnancy. The TCR was taken from a female donor in good health, enrolled as a control in a pregnancy study. Written as DNA, the CDR3 is TGTGCCAGCAGCTTGGGACAGGGGATCTACGAGCAGTACTTC. This sequence encodes CASSLGQGIYEQYF.